This record looks at one T cell receptor (beta chain) sequence and its context. This record belongs to a study of blood T cell repertoires in COVID-19. The repertoire was sequenced with immunoSEQ multiplex PCR; TCRdb's copy has only in-frame clones and lacks some. The repertoire holds about 260,000 clones, around 90% seen once, with around 3% in the top ten. This CDR3 is 15 amino acids long. Germline V gene data show CDR1 as SQVTM and CDR2 as ANQGSEA. With 2 bases clipped from V and 0 bases from J, the junction kept 5 bases outside the gene matches. Material: PBMCs or T cells enriched from blood (not recorded which). V usage is TRBV29-1 and J usage is TRBJ1-1; 8 nucleotides match TRBD1. This TCR was recovered from a woman aged 45 to 65 who had recovered from COVID-19. The CDR3 nucleotides read TGCAGCGTTGAACCTCGACAGGGGATGAACACTGAAGCTTTCTTT. Amino acids: CSVEPRQGMNTEAFF.